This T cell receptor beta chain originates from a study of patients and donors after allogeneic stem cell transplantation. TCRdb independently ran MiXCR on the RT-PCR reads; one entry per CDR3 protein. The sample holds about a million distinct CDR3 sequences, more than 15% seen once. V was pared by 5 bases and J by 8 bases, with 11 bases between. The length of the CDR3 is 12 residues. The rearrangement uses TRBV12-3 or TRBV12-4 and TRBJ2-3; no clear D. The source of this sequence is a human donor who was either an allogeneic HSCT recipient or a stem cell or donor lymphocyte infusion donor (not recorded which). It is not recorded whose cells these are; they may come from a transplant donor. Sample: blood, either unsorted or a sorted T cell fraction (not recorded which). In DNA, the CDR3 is TGTGCCAGCAGTCCCTCCCCCGGTACGCAGTATTTT. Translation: CASSPSPGTQYF.